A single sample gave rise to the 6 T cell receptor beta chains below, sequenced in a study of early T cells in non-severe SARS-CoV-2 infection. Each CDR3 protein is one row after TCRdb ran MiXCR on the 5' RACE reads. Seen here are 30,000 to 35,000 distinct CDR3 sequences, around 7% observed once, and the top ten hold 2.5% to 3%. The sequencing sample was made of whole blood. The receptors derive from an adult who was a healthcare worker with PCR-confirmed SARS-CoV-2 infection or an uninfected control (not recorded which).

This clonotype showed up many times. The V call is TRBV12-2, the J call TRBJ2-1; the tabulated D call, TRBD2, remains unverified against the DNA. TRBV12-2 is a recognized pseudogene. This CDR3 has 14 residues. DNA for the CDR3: TGTGCAAGTCGCTTAGAGGGAGGGCCTAATGAGCAGTTCTTC. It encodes CASRLEGGPNEQFF.

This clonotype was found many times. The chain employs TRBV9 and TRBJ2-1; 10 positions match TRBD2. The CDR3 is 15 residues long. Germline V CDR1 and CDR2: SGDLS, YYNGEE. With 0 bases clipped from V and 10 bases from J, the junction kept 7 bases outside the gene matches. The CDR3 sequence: CASSVGLAGDREQFF. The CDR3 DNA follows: TGTGCCAGCAGCGTAGGGCTAGCGGGAGATAGGGAGCAGTTCTTC.

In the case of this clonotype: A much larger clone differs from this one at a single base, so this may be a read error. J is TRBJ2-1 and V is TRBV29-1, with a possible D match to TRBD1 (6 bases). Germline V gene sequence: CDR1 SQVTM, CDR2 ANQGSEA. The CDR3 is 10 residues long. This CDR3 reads CSGWDNVQFF. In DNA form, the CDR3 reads TGCAGCGGTTGGGACAATGTGCAGTTCTTC.

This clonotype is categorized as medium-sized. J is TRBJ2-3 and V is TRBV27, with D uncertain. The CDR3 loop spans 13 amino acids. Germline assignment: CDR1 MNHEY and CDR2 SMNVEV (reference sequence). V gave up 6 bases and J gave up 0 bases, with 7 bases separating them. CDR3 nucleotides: TGTGCCAGCAGGCTAGAAAGCACAGATACGCAGTATTTT. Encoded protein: CASRLESTDTQYF.

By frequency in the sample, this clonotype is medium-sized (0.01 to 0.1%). CDR3 nucleotides: TGTGCCAGCAGCCAAACAGGGAACGGGGAGCTGTTTTTT. Its protein is CASSQTGNGELFF. The chain couples TRBV7-9 to TRBJ2-2; weak D call: TRBD1 (6 bases). Trimming took off 5 bases at V and 7 bases at J, with 11 bases between the two ends. The CDR3 spans 13 residues. Germline V gene lookup returns CDR1 SEHNR and CDR2 FQNEAQ (reference sequence).

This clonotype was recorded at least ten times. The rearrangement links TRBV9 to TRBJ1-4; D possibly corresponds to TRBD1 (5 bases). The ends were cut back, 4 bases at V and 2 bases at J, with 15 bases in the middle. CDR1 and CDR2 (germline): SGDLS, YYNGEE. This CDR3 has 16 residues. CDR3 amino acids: CASSLQPGPTNEKLFF. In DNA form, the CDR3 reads TGTGCCAGCAGCCTCCAGCCGGGACCGACTAATGAAAAACTGTTTTTT.